The T cell receptor beta chain under discussion was sequenced for a study of blood T cell repertoires in COVID-19. Overall study: Sites across the United States, Italy and Spain contributed samples from acute and convalescent COVID-19.

The V and J ends lost 6 bases and 4 bases respectively, with 11 bases between them. Germline loops: CDR1 MNHNS, CDR2 SASEGT. This CDR3 contains 13 residues. Per the original methods: Reference gene primer amplification in the assay estimated nucleated cell counts. Data came from immunoSEQ multiplex PCR; TCRdb stores just in-frame clones and leaves some out. The D gene and trimming were derived from the DNA, and the V and J assignments and clone size from that table. The table includes 200,000 to 300,000 clones, about 90% detected once. The sample taken for sequencing was peripheral blood. The V gene is TRBV6-1, the J gene TRBJ2-3; perhaps TRBD2 as D (5 bases). This TCR was sampled from a man aged 18-30 years with active or convalescent COVID-19. The CDR3, as DNA: TGTGCCAGCAGAACCGGGAAACCAGATACGCAGTATTTT. Its protein is CASRTGKPDTQYF.